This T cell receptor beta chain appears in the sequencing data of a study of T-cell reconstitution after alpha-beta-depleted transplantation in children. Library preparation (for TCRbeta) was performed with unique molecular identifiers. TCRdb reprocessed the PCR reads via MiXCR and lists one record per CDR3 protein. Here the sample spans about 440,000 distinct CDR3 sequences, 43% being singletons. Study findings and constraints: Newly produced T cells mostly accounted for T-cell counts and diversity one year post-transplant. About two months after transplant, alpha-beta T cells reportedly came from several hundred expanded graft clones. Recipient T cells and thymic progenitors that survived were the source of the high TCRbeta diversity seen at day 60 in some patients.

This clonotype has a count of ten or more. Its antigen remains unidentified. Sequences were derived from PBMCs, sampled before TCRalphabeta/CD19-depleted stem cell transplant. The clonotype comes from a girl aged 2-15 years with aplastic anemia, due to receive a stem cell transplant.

CDR3 coding DNA: TGTGCCAGCACAGGACAGGGAGGCACCGGGGAGCTGTTTTTT. It encodes CASTGQGGTGELFF. The chain recombines TRBV12-3 or TRBV12-4 with TRBJ2-2, with 8 bases aligning to TRBD1. V lost 7 bases to trimming and J lost 4 bases; unmatched junction nucleotides: 5. The CDR3 length is 14 residues.